Shown below are 5 T cell receptor beta chains from a single sample sequenced in a study of human T cells and chemical hapten exposure. Time point meaning: patch test 1, 2 weeks after DPC sensitization. As for treatment: therapeutic diphenylcyclopropenone sensitization with weekly scalp DPC. MiXCR was run by TCRdb on the RACE reads, yielding one entry per CDR3 protein. The repertoire holds tens of thousands of distinct CDR3 sequences, with 12% as singletons. The source was whole blood, collected in connection with sensitization to the hapten diphenylcyclopropenone (DPC). The receptors here all came from a woman aged 55-70 years with alopecia areata. Some clones in this sample may be carry-over from other donors' samples.

This clonotype was seen only a few times. The chain uses TRBV5-1 and TRBJ2-7; TRBD1 aligns across 9 bases. Losses at the gene ends were 4 bases for V and 2 bases for J; bases not matched to a gene: 7. The germline gives CDR1 SGHRS, CDR2 YFSETQ. This CDR3 contains 15 residues. The CDR3 DNA reads as TGCGCCAGCAGCAACCGGGACAGGGATGCCTACGAGCAGTACTTC. Amino acid sequence: CASSNRDRDAYEQYF.

This clonotype was seen a handful of times. The chain couples TRBV2 to TRBJ2-3, with 7 bases aligning to TRBD1. This CDR3 contains 13 residues. The germline V gene has CDR1 SNHLY and CDR2 FYNNEI. Unmatched junction bases numbered 6, after V lost 5 bases and J lost 7 bases. The CDR3 sequence: CASSRQGVNTQYF. CDR3 bases: TGTGCCAGCAGTCGACAGGGTGTAAATACGCAGTATTTT.

This clonotype was seen a few times. V gene TRBV5-6 combines with J gene TRBJ1-1; D is possibly TRBD1 (5 bases). Trimming took off 4 bases at V and 3 bases at J, with 7 bases between the two ends. Germline V gives CDR1 SGHDT, CDR2 YYEEEE. CDR3 length: 12 residues. The CDR3 region is CASSVQDTEAFF. CDR3 coding DNA: TGTGCCAGCAGCGTACAGGACACTGAAGCTTTCTTT.

The chain couples TRBV5-1 to TRBJ2-1; D is undetermined. The CDR3 runs 19 residues. Trimming left V 3 bases short and J 2 bases short, with 24 bases between. The V gene's germline CDR1 is SGHRS and CDR2 YFSETQ. The DNA of the CDR3 is TGCGCCAGCAGCTCGATACCGGGTGATTCATTGGCGGCCTACAATGAGCAGTTCTTC. Translated, it gives CASSSIPGDSLAAYNEQFF.

CDR3 sequence reads: CASSRLGVYEQFF. The DNA for the CDR3 is TGTGCCAGCAGTCGGTTGGGTGTGTATGAGCAGTTCTTC. This chain uses TRBV27 with TRBJ2-1; no definite D call. This CDR3 is built from 13 residues. V lost 5 bases and J lost 8, with 13 bases in between. Germline V lookup: CDR1 MNHEY, CDR2 SMNVEV (reference sequence).